A selection of T cell receptor beta chains follows, all from one sample in a study of T cell repertoires in aging, cancer and after chemotherapy. MiXCR was run by TCRdb on the multiplex PCR reads, yielding one entry per CDR3 protein. The profile shows 4,500 to 5,500 distinct CDR3 sequences, around 29% of them singletons. The sample consisted of blood. These receptor sequences come from a human donor with a solid tumor. The CDR3 runs from the conserved cysteine through the conserved F or W. D genes are given only for firm matches. Some rows have no size entry. The others give once, few or many, or a class for an expanded clone.

>NA|TRBD1|TRBJ2-7|TRBV5-1
TGCGCCAGCAGCTTTCCGGGACAGAATTACGAGCAGTACTTC
CASSFPGQNYEQYF
>NA|TRBD2|TRBJ2-2|TRBV6-5
TGTGCCAGCAGTTCCCCACTAGCGGGAGTTACCGGGGAGCTGTTTTTT
CASSSPLAGVTGELFF
>NA|TRBD2|TRBJ2-7|TRBV12-3/TRBV12-4
TGTGCCAGCAGTTTTGGCGGGACTAGCGGTTCCTACGAGCAGTACTTC
CASSFGGTSGSYEQYF
>NA|NA|TRBJ1-2|TRBV12-3/TRBV12-4
TGTGCCAGCAGTTTAAATCCAACTGTCGGCTACACCTTC
CASSLNPTVGYTF
>medium-sized|TRBD2|TRBJ2-2|TRBV7-7
TGTGCCAGCAGCTTAGTGCTAGCGGGAGGGACGGACACCGGGGAGCTGTTTTTT
CASSLVLAGGTDTGELFF
>NA|NA|TRBJ1-1|TRBV5-1
TGCGCCAGCAGCTCTTATGGGGACACTGAAGCTTTCTTT
CASSSYGDTEAFF
>NA|NA|TRBJ1-1|TRBV7-3
TGTGCCAGCAGCTTGTCACGAGGGGCGACAGGTCTGAACACTGAAGCTTTCTTT
CASSLSRGATGLNTEAFF
>NA|TRBD2|TRBJ2-7|TRBV18
TGTGCCAGCTTGGACCCAGCGGGAGAGGGAGAGCAGTACTTC
CASLDPAGEGEQYF
>NA|TRBD2|TRBJ2-7|TRBV20-1
TGCAGTGCAATTAAGCGGGGAGGGTACGGCGACGAGCAGTACTTC
CSAIKRGGYGDEQYF
>NA|TRBD1|TRBJ2-7|TRBV25-1
TGTGCCAGCAGTCCACGGGGACAGGGGCTCCACGAGCAGTACTTC
CASSPRGQGLHEQYF
>NA|TRBD1|TRBJ1-4|TRBV13
TGTGCCAGCAGCTTTCAGGGGGCGCGAGAAAAACTGTTTTTT
CASSFQGAREKLFF
>few|NA|TRBJ2-7|TRBV6-5
TGTGCCAGCAGTTACAAAGGATACGAGCAGTACTTC
CASSYKGYEQYF
>few|NA|TRBJ1-3|TRBV28
TGTGCCAGCAGTTCAGGACGGAGGGACACCATATATTTT
CASSSGRRDTIYF
>NA|NA|TRBJ2-2|TRBV7-9
TGTGCCAGCAGCTTAAACGTCCAACGGAACGGGGAGCTGTTTTTT
CASSLNVQRNGELFF
>NA|TRBD1|TRBJ2-7|TRBV11-2
TGTGCCAGCAGGTTACCGGGACAGGCGTTCTCCTACGAGCAGTACTTC
CASRLPGQAFSYEQYF
>NA|NA|TRBJ1-4|TRBV7-2
TGTGCCAGCAGCCGACAGGTAGCTAATGAAAAACTGTTTTTT
CASSRQVANEKLFF
>NA|NA|TRBJ2-7|TRBV5-5
TGTGCCAGCAGCCAGAACCGGGGGTACGAGCAGTACTTC
CASSQNRGYEQYF
>NA|NA|TRBJ2-6|TRBV21-1
TGTGCCAGCAGCAGCAGGGCCGTATCTGGGGCCAACGTCCTGACTTTC
CASSSRAVSGANVLTF
>NA|TRBD2|TRBJ2-1|TRBV6-1
TGTGCCAGCAGCCAACAGCGTGTGGGGTTGGGACTAGGGAATGAGCAGTTCTTC
CASSQQRVGLGLGNEQFF
>few|TRBD1|TRBJ2-2|TRBV7-9
TGTGCCAGCAGCTTTGGGGGTTCGACAGGGATCACCGGGGAGCTGTTTTTT
CASSFGGSTGITGELFF
>once|TRBD1|TRBJ1-5|TRBV20-1
TGCAGTGCTAGAGATCGAGGGACAGGGGGCGTTTATAGCAATCAGCCCCAGCATTTT
CSARDRGTGGVYSNQPQHF
>NA|NA|TRBJ1-5|TRBV18
TGTGCCAGCTCACCACTATCCGCAGGGTCGCGACAGCCCCAGCATTTT
CASSPLSAGSRQPQHF
>NA|TRBD1|TRBJ1-1|TRBV20-1
TGCAGTGCTAATAGACAGGGGGCTGAAGCTTTCTTT
CSANRQGAEAFF
>medium-sized|NA|TRBJ1-2|TRBV6-5
TGTGCCAGCAGGGTCCAGGGGATGGATGGCTACACCTTC
CASRVQGMDGYTF
>NA|NA|TRBJ1-6|TRBV5-1
TGCGCCAGCAGAGAGAATTCACCCCTCCACTTT
CASRENSPLHF
>NA|NA|TRBJ1-3|TRBV28
TGTGCCAGCAGTTTACAGGGCCCCGGAAACACCATATATTTT
CASSLQGPGNTIYF
>NA|NA|TRBJ2-2|TRBV30
TGTGCCTGGCAAACGGGCATGGGAGGCGGCGGGGAGCTGTTTTTT
CAWQTGMGGGGELFF
>NA|NA|TRBJ1-5|TRBV27
TGTGCCAGCAGTTTGTGGACCAATCAGCCCCAGCATTTT
CASSLWTNQPQHF
>NA|TRBD1|TRBJ1-1|TRBV6-5
TGTGCCAGCAGTTCCCGGGGACAGAAGAACACTGAAGCTTTCTTT
CASSSRGQKNTEAFF
>NA|TRBD1|TRBJ1-2|TRBV6-5
TGTGCCAGCAGTTACACGTCCCCAGGACAGGGAGGAGACTATGGCTACACCTTC
CASSYTSPGQGGDYGYTF
>NA|TRBD1|TRBJ1-5|TRBV6-5
TGTGCCAGCAGTTACGGGCAGGGGGGATATCAGCCCCAGCATTTT
CASSYGQGGYQPQHF
>medium-sized|TRBD1|TRBJ1-2|TRBV6-5
TGTGCCAGCAGATCCCAGGGGGAAGGCTACACCTTC
CASRSQGEGYTF
>once|NA|TRBJ1-3|TRBV7-2
TGTGCCAGCAGCGTAGCGACAGGTGCAAGCTCTGGAAACACCATATATTTT
CASSVATGASSGNTIYF
>NA|NA|TRBJ1-1|TRBV4-2
TGTGCCAGCAGCCAAAAGCGCACGGCGAGGGGGATGAACACTGAAGCTTTCTTT
CASSQKRTARGMNTEAFF
>NA|NA|TRBJ1-2|TRBV24-1
TGTGCCACCAGTTTTGGGACGTATGGCTACACCTTC
CATSFGTYGYTF
>NA|TRBD1|TRBJ1-6|TRBV5-6
TGTGCCAGCAGGGACAGGGGCGGTAATTCACCCCTCCACTTT
CASRDRGGNSPLHF
>NA|TRBD1|TRBJ2-3|TRBV27
TGTGCCAGCAGTTTATTGAGTGGGACAGCTCTTTATACGCAGTATTTT
CASSLLSGTALYTQYF
>NA|TRBD1|TRBJ1-1|TRBV18
TGTGCCAGCTCACCACAATCCGGGACAGGGGGCGCCGGCACTGAAGCTTTCTTT
CASSPQSGTGGAGTEAFF
>NA|NA|TRBJ1-2|TRBV5-1
TGCGCCAGCAGCTTGGAGAGCAGGCATGGCTACACCTTC
CASSLESRHGYTF
>NA|NA|TRBJ2-7|TRBV30
TGTGCCTGGAGCCACTCCAGGGACGAGCAGTACTTC
CAWSHSRDEQYF
>NA|NA|TRBJ2-3|TRBV27
TGTGCCAGCAGTCAGGCACTATCAGATACGCAGTATTTT
CASSQALSDTQYF
>NA|NA|TRBJ1-6|TRBV20-1
TGCAGTGCCTCCACGGGGAGCAGCGGTGGTAATTCACCCCTCCACTTT
CSASTGSSGGNSPLHF
>few|NA|TRBJ1-6|TRBV15
TGTGCCACCAGCAGAGATTCCGCAGGGATAGGATCACCCCTCCACTTT
CATSRDSAGIGSPLHF
>medium-sized|NA|TRBJ2-3|TRBV6-5
TGTGCCTCCGCCCCGGGGGGCGCGGGGTATACGCAGTATTTT
CASAPGGAGYTQYF
>NA|NA|TRBJ2-2|TRBV12-3/TRBV12-4
TGTGCCAGCAGCCTAACAGGGCAGCCCGGGGAGCTGTTTTTT
CASSLTGQPGELFF